This T cell receptor beta chain was sequenced during a study of blood T cell repertoires in COVID-19. Study context: Italy, Spain and the United States were the sources of the convalescent and acute COVID-19 samples. PBMCs, B-cell-depleted T cells, or T cells were the source of the cDNA or gDNA that made up the material.

The CDR3 is made up of 20 amino acids. V dropped 0 bases and J dropped 0; count of bases not matched to a gene: 11. Germline assignment: CDR1 MNHEY and CDR2 SVGEGT. Original methodology: Reference gene primers were amplified, and this amplification served to estimate nucleated cell counts. The assay was immunoSEQ multiplex PCR, and TCRdb's table has in-frame clones only and misses some. V and J calls plus clone size are reproduced from that table; the DNA served to infer D and trimming. The sample includes approximately 300,000 clones, 80% to 90% seen only once; the top ten take 5% to 7%. The source is a young man who had recovered from COVID-19. Source material: peripheral blood. This chain uses TRBV6-2 or TRBV6-3 with TRBJ2-1; 10 nucleotides agree with TRBD2. The CDR3 coding sequence is TGTGCCAGCAGTTACTCGTCGTGGACTAGCGGAAGAAGCTCCTACAATGAGCAGTTCTTC. Its protein is CASSYSSWTSGRSSYNEQFF.